These 14 T cell receptor beta chains share one sample of origin, sequenced in a study of OX40 agonist ivuxolimab in advanced cancers. The table came from immunoSEQ multiplex PCR; TCRdb's copy has only in-frame clones and leaves some out. The sample holds about 70,000 clones, approximately 78% seen once. The specimen comprised CD4+ or CD8+ T cells sorted from blood, sampled in a trial of the OX40 agonist ivuxolimab. The source is an adult with an advanced solid tumor such as melanoma, head and neck, liver or kidney cancer.

This chain joins TRBV29-1 and TRBJ1-1, with D perhaps TRBD1 (6 bases). CDR1 is SQVTM and CDR2 is ANQGSEA in the germline V gene. The CDR3 is made up of 15 amino acids. Trimming removed 4 bases at V and 2 bases at J, with 17 bases between. CDR3 in amino acids: CSVGQEPQRNTEAFF. CDR3 in DNA: TGCAGCGTTGGACAGGAACCCCAACGAAACACTGAAGCTTTCTTT.

The V call is TRBV9, the J call TRBJ2-5, with TRBD1 matching 8 bases. Germline-derived CDR1 and CDR2 are SGDLS and YYNGEE. This CDR3 has 15 residues. V lost 0 bases to trimming and J lost 6 bases; unmatched junction nucleotides: 7. CDR3 bases: TGTGCCAGCAGCGTAGAGCCAGGGGGCATGCAGACCCAGTACTTC. Translation gives CASSVEPGGMQTQYF.

The chain is built from TRBV5-1 and TRBJ2-7; TRBD2 agrees at 8 bases. There are 15 residues in the CDR3. Germline V lookup: CDR1 SGHRS, CDR2 YFSETQ. V dropped 5 bases and J dropped 2; count of bases not matched to a gene: 9. This chain's CDR3 is CASSDVAGLTYEQYF. In DNA form, the CDR3 reads TGCGCCAGCAGTGATGTAGCGGGGTTAACCTACGAGCAGTACTTC.

V and J are TRBV4-1 and TRBJ1-5; possible D gene TRBD1, 5 bases. V was cut by 4 bases and J by 11 bases, with 21 bases left in between. In germline, CDR1 is MGHRA, CDR2 YSYEKL. CDR3 length equals 15 residues. In DNA form, the CDR3 reads TGCGCCAGCAGCCCCCGGGGGGAGCAGTTTGAGGCCCAGCATTTT. It encodes CASSPRGEQFEAQHF.

CDR3 residues: CASSRTGTGSRAFF. CDR3 nucleotides: TGTGCCAGCAGTAGAACCGGTACCGGGAGTCGAGCTTTCTTT. The chain joins TRBV28 to TRBJ1-1; D not resolved. Trimming left V 5 bases short and J 10 bases short, with 20 bases between. Germline CDR1 is MDHEN and CDR2 is SYDVKM. The CDR3 sequence is 14 residues long.

The chain carries TRBV30 and TRBJ2-2, with no clear D. V gave up 0 bases and J gave up 0 bases, with 5 bases separating them. The CDR3 length is 14 residues. In germline, CDR1 is GTSNPN, CDR2 SVGIG (reference sequence). CDR3 bases: TGTGCCTGGAGTGTGCGACCGAACACCGGGGAGCTGTTTTTT. Residues: CAWSVRPNTGELFF.

The V and J genes are TRBV28 and TRBJ2-5; no firm D call. The last part of the DNA fits TRBJ2-7 better; the J call may be wrong. This CDR3 has 15 residues. Germline CDR1 reads MDHEN; CDR2 reads SYDVKM. In DNA form, the CDR3 reads TGTGCCAGCAGTTTTGGTGGATTAGGCTCCTACGAGCAGTACTTC. This codes for CASSFGGLGSYEQYF.

The chain joins TRBV19 to TRBJ1-2; the D is unclear. The CDR3 is 17 amino acids. Germline CDR1 LNHDA, CDR2 SQIVND (reference sequence). Trimming pared 0 bases from V and 1 base from J, leaving 15 bases between. The CDR3 sequence is CASSIDNGRTLNYGYTF. The CDR3 region has the DNA TGTGCCAGTAGTATAGACAATGGTCGGACCCTTAACTATGGCTACACCTTC.

J is TRBJ2-1 and V is TRBV2; D is undetermined. The germline V and J ends were trimmed by 7 bases and 9 bases, with 10 bases remaining between them. The CDR3 contains 11 residues. From germline, CDR1 is SNHLY and CDR2 FYNNEI. The CDR3 nucleotides are TGTGCCAGCATGTCCGTTCGTGAGCAGTTCTTC. Translation: CASMSVREQFF.

This clone occurred once. The chain couples TRBV10-3 to TRBJ1-1; D gene unclear. V was clipped by 6 bases and J by 0 bases, with 11 bases between them. The germline V gene has CDR1 ENHRY and CDR2 SYGVKD. The CDR3 is 14 amino acids. The CDR3 here is CAISPGGLNTEAFF. For the CDR3, the DNA is TGTGCCATCAGCCCCGGTGGGCTGAACACTGAAGCTTTCTTT.

This chain joins TRBV28 and TRBJ2-1; the D call may be TRBD1 or TRBD2 (5 bases each). Per the germline V gene, CDR1 is MDHEN and CDR2 is SYDVKM. The V end was cut by 1 base, the J end by 4 bases, with 20 bases between. The CDR3 consists of 18 residues. The CDR3 DNA is TGTGCCAGCAGTTTATCCCCTGGGCGATCGGGGCGATACAATGAGCAGTTCTTC. This sequence encodes CASSLSPGRSGRYNEQFF.

V gene TRBV2 combines with J gene TRBJ2-1; the D call may be TRBD1 or TRBD2 (6 bases each). The CDR3 spans 12 residues. V was trimmed by 6 bases and J by 6 bases, leaving 9 bases between them. The germline V gene encodes CDR1 SNHLY and CDR2 FYNNEI. The CDR3 DNA reads TGTGCCAGCAGACAGGGAGGCAATGAGCAGTTCTTC. It encodes CASRQGGNEQFF.

This rearrangement joins TRBV27 to TRBJ1-2, with 9 nucleotides matching TRBD1. The CDR3 is 15 amino acids. V shed 7 bases and J 4 bases; nucleotides not matched to a gene: 10. Germline loops: CDR1 MNHEY, CDR2 SMNVEV (reference sequence). The DNA for the CDR3 is TGTGCCAGCAAACCCCAGACAGGGGGAGGCTATGGCTACACCTTC. It encodes CASKPQTGGGYGYTF.

The V call is TRBV5-1, the J call TRBJ1-5; D unclear. The CDR3 contains 15 residues. V gave up 0 bases and J gave up 2 bases, with 9 bases separating them. CDR1 and CDR2 (germline): SGHRS, YFSETQ. The CDR3 loop reads CASSLEGNGNQPQHF. The CDR3 nucleotides are TGCGCCAGCAGCTTGGAGGGTAACGGCAATCAGCCCCAGCATTTT.